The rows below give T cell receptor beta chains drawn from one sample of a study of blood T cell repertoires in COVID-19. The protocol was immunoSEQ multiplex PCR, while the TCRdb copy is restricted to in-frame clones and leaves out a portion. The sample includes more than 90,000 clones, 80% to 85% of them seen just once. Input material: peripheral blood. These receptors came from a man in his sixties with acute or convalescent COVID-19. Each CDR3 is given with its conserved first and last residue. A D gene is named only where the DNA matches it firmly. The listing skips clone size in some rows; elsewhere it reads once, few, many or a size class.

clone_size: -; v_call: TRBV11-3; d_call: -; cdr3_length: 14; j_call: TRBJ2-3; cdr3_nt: TGTGCCAGCAGCTTAGTCTCGGCGGCAGATACGCAGTATTTT; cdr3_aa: CASSLVSAADTQYF
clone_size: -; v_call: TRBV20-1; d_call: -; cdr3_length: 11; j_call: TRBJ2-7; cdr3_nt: TGCAGTGCTGCCGGGGCCTACGAGCAGTACTTC; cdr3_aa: CSAAGAYEQYF
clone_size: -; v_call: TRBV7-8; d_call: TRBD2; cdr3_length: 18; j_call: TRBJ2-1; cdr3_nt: TGTGCCAGCAGGAAACAATTTAGCGGGGCCCCCTCCTACAATGAGCAGTTCTTC; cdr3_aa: CASRKQFSGAPSYNEQFF
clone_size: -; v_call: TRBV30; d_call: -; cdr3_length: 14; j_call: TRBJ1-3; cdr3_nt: TGTGCCTGGACCCCAGGGCTCGCTGGAAACACCATATATTTT; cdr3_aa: CAWTPGLAGNTIYF
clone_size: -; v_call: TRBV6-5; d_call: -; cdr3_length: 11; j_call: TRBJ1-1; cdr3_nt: TGTGCCGGGGTAGGAGGAACTGAAGCTTTCTTT; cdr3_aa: CAGVGGTEAFF
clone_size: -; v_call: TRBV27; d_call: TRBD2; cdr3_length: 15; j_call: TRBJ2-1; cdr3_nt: TGTGCCAGCAGTTTATTTAGCGGGAGCTCCGGTGAGCAGTTCTTC; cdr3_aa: CASSLFSGSSGEQFF
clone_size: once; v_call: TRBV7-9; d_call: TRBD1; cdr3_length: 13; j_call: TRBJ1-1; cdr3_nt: TGTGCCAGCAGCTTGGACGACAGGGGAGGAGCTTTCTTT; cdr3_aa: CASSLDDRGGAFF
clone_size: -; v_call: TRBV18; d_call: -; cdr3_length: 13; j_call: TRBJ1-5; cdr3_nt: TGTGCCAGCTCACCGCACTACGAGCAGCCCCAGCATTTT; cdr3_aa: CASSPHYEQPQHF
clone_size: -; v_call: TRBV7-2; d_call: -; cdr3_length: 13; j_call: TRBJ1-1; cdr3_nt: TGTGCCAGCAGTACAGACAGGAACACTGAAGCTTTCTTT; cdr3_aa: CASSTDRNTEAFF
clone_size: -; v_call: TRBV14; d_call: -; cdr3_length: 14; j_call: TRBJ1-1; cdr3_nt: TGTGCCAGCAGCCAAATTTCTCGGAACACTGAAGCTTTCTTT; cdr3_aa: CASSQISRNTEAFF
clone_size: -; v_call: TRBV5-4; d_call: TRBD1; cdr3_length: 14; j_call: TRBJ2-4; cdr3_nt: TGTGCCAGCAGCTCCCGACAGGGTGAGAACATTCAGTACTTC; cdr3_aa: CASSSRQGENIQYF
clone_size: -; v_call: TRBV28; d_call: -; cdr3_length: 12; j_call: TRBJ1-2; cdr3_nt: TGTGCCAGCAGCTCAGGTTCCGGTGGCTACACCTTC; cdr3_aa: CASSSGSGGYTF
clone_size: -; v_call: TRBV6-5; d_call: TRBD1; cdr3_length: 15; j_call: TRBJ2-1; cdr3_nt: TGTGCCAGCAGCCGGGACAGTTCCCCCTACAATGAGCAGTTCTTC; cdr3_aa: CASSRDSSPYNEQFF
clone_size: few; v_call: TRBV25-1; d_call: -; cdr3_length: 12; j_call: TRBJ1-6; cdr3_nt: TGTGCCAGGGGGCCCTCAATTTGGGCCCTCCACTTT; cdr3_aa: CARGPSIWALHF
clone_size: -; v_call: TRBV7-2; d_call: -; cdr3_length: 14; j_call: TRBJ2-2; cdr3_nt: TGTGCCAGCAGCTCCGACGTACTAACCGGGGAGCTGTTTTTT; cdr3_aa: CASSSDVLTGELFF
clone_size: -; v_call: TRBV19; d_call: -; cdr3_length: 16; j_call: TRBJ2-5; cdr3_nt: TGTGCCAGTAGTAGACTATCACAGGGAGGGAGAGAGACCCAGTACTTC; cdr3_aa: CASSRLSQGGRETQYF
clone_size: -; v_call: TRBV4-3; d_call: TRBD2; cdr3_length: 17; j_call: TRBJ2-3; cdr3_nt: TGCGCCAGCAGCCAAGGATTAGCGGGAGGGAGCACAGATACGCAGTATTTT; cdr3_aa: CASSQGLAGGSTDTQYF
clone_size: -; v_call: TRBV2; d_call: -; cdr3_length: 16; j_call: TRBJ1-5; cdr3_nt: TGTGCCAGCAGTGAGATTCAGGGTTTTAGCAATCAGCCCCAGCATTTT; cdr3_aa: CASSEIQGFSNQPQHF
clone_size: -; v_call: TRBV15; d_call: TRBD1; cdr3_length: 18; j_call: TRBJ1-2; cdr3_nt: TGTGCCACCAGCGGGGGAGGGGACAGGGGGCGCCTTGGCTATGGCTACACCTTC; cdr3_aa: CATSGGGDRGRLGYGYTF
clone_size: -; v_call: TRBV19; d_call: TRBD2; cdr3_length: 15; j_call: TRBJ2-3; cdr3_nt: TGTGCCAGTAGTACCAGCGGGAGCGGAGTGGGGGCGCAGTATTTT; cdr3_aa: CASSTSGSGVGAQYF
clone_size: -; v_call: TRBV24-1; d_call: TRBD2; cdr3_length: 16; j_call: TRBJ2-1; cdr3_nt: TGTGCCACCAGTGCAAAAGATACGGGAGGAACCAATGAGCAGTTCTTC; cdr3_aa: CATSAKDTGGTNEQFF
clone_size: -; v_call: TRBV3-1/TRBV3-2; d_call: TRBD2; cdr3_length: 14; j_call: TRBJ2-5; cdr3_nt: TGTGCCAGCAGCTTCAGCGGGGGTGGTGAGACCCAGTACTTC; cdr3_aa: CASSFSGGGETQYF
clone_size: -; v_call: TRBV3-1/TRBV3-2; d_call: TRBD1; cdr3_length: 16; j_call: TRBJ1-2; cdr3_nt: TGTGCCAGCAGCCCAAGAGGACAGGGGGGAACTTATGGCTACACCTTC; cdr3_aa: CASSPRGQGGTYGYTF
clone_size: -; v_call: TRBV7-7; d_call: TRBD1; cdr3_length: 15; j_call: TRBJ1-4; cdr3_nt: TGTGCCAGCAGCTTAGGGGGGACAGGGGGCGAAAAACTGTTTTTT; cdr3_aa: CASSLGGTGGEKLFF